This T cell receptor (beta chain) was recorded in a study of cytomegalovirus exposure and HLA in healthy donors (dated by TCRdb to about 2017). Broadly, across the study: In an earlier analysis of approximately 640 of the donors, less than 350 Gb of sequence data and 90 million to 120 million unique TCR beta sequences from some 170 million T cells were reported. Among the approximately 400 genotyped donors, under 90% belonged to the genetic ancestry cluster associated with self-reported Caucasian donors. Donor age, sex, ethnicity and CMV serostatus were collected together with the repertoire data. The later analysis used no new phenotypic data to find candidate immune exposures, relying instead on TCR beta sequences and their occurrence across donors. Every repertoire in the discovery cohort had been generated on one and the same sequencing platform. In a later genetic analysis, genome-wide SNP genotypes for 398 of the 666 donors were used, and that subset was treated as a discovery cohort. HLA typing covered class I and class II loci at four-digit resolution. The study combined high-throughput TCR immunosequencing, statistical association of individual TCRs with disease status, and machine learning to predict cytomegalovirus infection status. Besides the first cohort of under 700 subjects, a separate validation cohort made up of 120 different subjects was used. Among roughly 370 genotyped donors of the cohort, an average of roughly 240,000 unique TCR beta nucleotide sequences were sequenced per donor, around a sixth of them non-productive. Several DR-DQ haplotypes were handled as single units for association and clustering because linkage in the cohort was strong. An early release that covered roughly 600 HLA-typed donors contained 250 to 350 gigabases of sequencing data and about 84 million unique TCR sequences. The T cell repertoires of under 700 subjects were profiled by immunosequencing and related to cytomegalovirus serostatus. The number of donors typed differed by locus, with about 629-640 for A, B, C, DRB1 and DQB1, around 560 for DQA1, 600 to 610 for DPA1, and 450 to 480 for DPB1. The study aimed to test whether signatures of past pathogen exposure could be identified by cataloging public T cell receptors. An earlier analysis of nearly 600 of the donors applied high-throughput TCR beta sequencing to assess whether each TCR beta V gene segment acted as functional or pseudogenic. In a later analysis, previously published TCR beta repertoires from 600 to 850 donors were re-analyzed and high-resolution HLA genotyping was added so that TCR occurrence patterns could be studied.

Library construction relied on the immunoSEQ multiplex PCR assay. For the multiplex PCR, a mixture combining 60 forward primers for TCR Vbeta segments and 13 reverse primers for TCR Jbeta segments was used. The CDR3 region of rearranged TCR beta genes was amplified from genomic DNA by a multiplex PCR assay. Amplified TCR beta libraries were sequenced as 87-base-pair reads on the Illumina HiSeq System. Per the authors' processing: In a later analysis, approximately 74 million unique TCR beta chains were counted across the 690 or so repertoires, and roughly 11 million of these chains were shared by at least two donors. Raw reads were error-corrected and collapsed into unique sequences with a nearest-neighbor algorithm that merged closely related sequences to remove PCR and sequencing errors. Alignment of CDR3 sequences to IMGT reference sequences was used to assign V, D and J gene segments. For a sequence to be retained, a match of at least six nucleotides to both a V gene segment and a J gene segment was required. Rearrangements were called productive when the CDR3 lacked stop codons and stayed in frame with V and J; all others were non-productive. CDR3 was defined according to IMGT convention as the region running from the second conserved V-encoded cysteine to the conserved J-encoded phenylalanine. Sequences without an unambiguous match to a single V gene segment were excluded from the earlier analysis of a few hundred of the donors. An earlier analysis of over 450 of the donors classified V segments as functional when productive rearrangements were above 56.7% and as segregating when the standard deviation between donors was above 5%. A statistical classification framework was developed to diagnose cytomegalovirus status using the catalog of TCR beta chain sequences. V and J gene assignment, in a later analysis, came from comparing TCR nucleotide sequences with IMGT/GENE-DB human TR gene sequences. In a later analysis, CDR3 sequences and most-parsimonious VDJ recombination scenarios were assigned using the TCRdist pipeline. In a later analysis, each TCR beta chain was defined by its CDR3 amino acid sequence together with its V-gene family, and reads lacking a unique V-gene family were excluded. To address suspected cross-contamination and a sequencing artifact, a later analysis removed around 600 highly shared, low-generation-probability nucleotide sequences. A later analysis calculated a clonal expansion index for each public chain from normalized within-repertoire ranks of inferred template counts. In a later analysis, generation probabilities were computed with a VDJ recombination model fitted to out-of-frame rearrangements, and the resulting probabilities were checked against IGoR. A later analysis scored TCR-TCR, TCR-HLA and TCR-CMV co-occurrence with hypergeometric tests, applying a repertoire-size bias correction to TCR pairs. In a later analysis, false discovery rates were estimated by permuting HLA or CMV assignments 20 times. A later analysis grouped co-occurring TCRs with DBSCAN, adding TCRdist sequence similarity when clustering within HLA-allele-positive subsets. Co-occurrence clustering excluded repertoires with fewer than 30,000 or more than 120,000 public chains, plus five with anomalous nucleotide sharing. TCRdb mirrors the immuneACCESS table, restricted to in-frame sequences. Some clones are absent from its copies; in checked studies, under half trace to an unresolved V gene, and the reason for the others is unknown. The V and J calls and the clone size are those of that table, but D and trimming were determined from the DNA. In all, the sample holds about 150,000 clones, and about three quarters of those were seen once. The top ten clones comprise approximately 13% of the sample.

Regarding this clone: This receptor's antigen is unknown. No clone much larger than this one lies a single base away; base qualities are absent.

The cohort was made up of under 800 healthy bone marrow donors. Cohort members were all nominally healthy when sampled, although unrecorded immune exposures were likely present. The donor was CMV seropositive and belonged to the group of 250 to 300 seropositive cohort members. Each donor provided a peripheral blood sample, and peripheral blood mononuclear cells were used for TCR beta sequencing. The Qiagen DNeasy Blood Extraction Kit was used to extract genomic DNA from the blood cell samples. There are 19 amino acids in the CDR3, from cysteine to phenylalanine inclusive. Left in the record is the CDR3 DNA by itself, 57 bases read in frame from the first base. From V the trimming removes 1 base and from J it removes 10 bases, while the gene matches leave 24 bases of the junction unaccounted for. Looking up the germline V gene yields CDR1 SGHRS and CDR2 YFSETQ. Overall results and qualifications from the work: Linkage disequilibrium might explain the correlated functional status among segregating V segments, but an unknown experimental factor could not be ruled out. While some public TCRs were present in many individuals, most TCR sequences turned up only very rarely across donors. A later analysis found that TCR association rates varied across HLA loci, with DRB1 alleles showing the most associated TCRs and HLA-C alleles the fewest. Because HLA typing was unavailable for some donors at each locus, only the typed subset was used in association tests. Over 15 rarely observed V segments, including chromosome 9 orphons, were excluded from the earlier analysis of a few hundred of the donors because counts were too low. The sequencing pipeline was judged likely to have produced a cluster of highly shared sequence variants as a technical artifact. A later genetic analysis associated a missense DCLRE1C variant with V-gene and J-gene trimming of TCR beta chains, and an independent cohort replicated the association. In vitro tests confirmed that a few of the cytomegalovirus-associated TCR beta chains recognize cytomegalovirus antigens. The authors suggested that the approach could potentially be generalized to other disease states and immunological phenotypes. According to a later analysis, parvovirus B19, influenza, CMV and Epstein-Barr virus appeared linked to several top co-occurrence clusters. The study gave a list of 150 to 200 TCR beta chains associated with cytomegalovirus. When HLA alleles, especially DR and DQ, strongly co-occurred, attributing TCR associations to individual alleles was difficult. The presence/absence analyses assumed that sequencing depth was roughly uniform across donors, and that assumption may not be true. In both the original and validation cohorts, the classifier was reported to diagnose cytomegalovirus status with high specificity and sensitivity. In an earlier analysis of a few hundred of the donors, most TCR beta V segments were observed in productive rearrangements about 87% or about 30% of the time, broadly matching IMGT annotations. Immune exposure information for the cohort was limited to CMV serostatus. A later analysis associated 17,000 or so TCR beta sequences with specific HLA alleles at a false discovery rate of 0.05. According to a later analysis, most CMV-associated TCR beta chains appeared to be HLA-restricted, and the HLA associations seemed to be driven largely by CMV exposure. Some IMGT-functional V segments, including TRBV6-2 and TRBV6-3, could not be told apart with the 87-base-pair reads, so those segments were excluded. A further reported finding was that TCR beta sequences accurately predicted the HLA-A and HLA-B alleles for most subjects in the first cohort. This cohort had only TCR beta chains sequenced, and the lack of alpha or paired-chain data limited which features could be detected. A later genetic analysis reported fewer N-insertions in productive TCRs among donors in an Asian-associated ancestry cluster than the approximately 670-donor mean. A later analysis found that HLA-associated TCR beta chains were more clonally expanded and had lower generation probabilities than equally common non-associated chains.

This chain is built from TRBV5-1 and TRBJ1-1, with 8 middle bases fitting TRBD1. Specimen: PBMCs. This TCR was recovered from a man aged 35 to 55 in good health and CMV-seropositive. The bases read TGCGCCAGCAGCTTGACCCCTCCTCGGGCCGGCCATACAGGGGGAGTAGCTTTCTTT. Protein translation: CASSLTPPRAGHTGGVAFF.